This entry lists 30 T cell receptor beta chains sequenced from one sample in a study of control samples from healthy donors and cancer patients. Here immunoSEQ multiplex PCR was the method, and the copy in TCRdb shows in-frame clones only, minus some. The specimen's table records roughly 190,000 clones. The sample comprised blood. The source of these receptors is a woman aged 25 to 39 in good health.

The chain links TRBV19 to TRBJ2-2; weak D call: TRBD1 (5 bases). V gave up 7 bases and J gave up 0 bases, with 21 bases separating them. CDR1 and CDR2 (germline): LNHDA, SQIVND (reference sequence). The CDR3 runs 18 residues. CDR3 sequence: CASTRRQPTFTNTGELFF. CDR3 nucleotide sequence: TGTGCCAGTACCCGGAGACAGCCCACCTTCACGAACACCGGGGAGCTGTTTTTT.

This chain links TRBV28 with TRBJ1-5, with D unresolved. V lost 1 base and J lost 7, with 8 bases in between. Germline V gives CDR1 MDHEN, CDR2 SYDVKM. CDR3 length: 13 residues. For the CDR3, the DNA is TGTGCCAGCAGTTTATCCCTCGAGCAGCCCCAGCATTTT. This gives the protein CASSLSLEQPQHF.

The CDR3 bases are TGTGCCAGCAGTCGGGACCGTAATCAGCCCCAGCATTTT. Its translation is CASSRDRNQPQHF. V usage is TRBV12-3 or TRBV12-4 and J usage is TRBJ1-5; D is perhaps TRBD1 (5 bases). V lost 5 bases and J 4 bases, leaving 9 bases between the germline ends. The CDR3 runs to 13 residues.

This sequence joins TRBV7-3 and TRBJ2-7, with TRBD1 matching 7 bases. The CDR3 length is 15 residues. The germline gives CDR1 SGHTA, CDR2 FQGTGA. The trim removed 4 bases at V and 3 bases at J, leaving 9 bases unmatched. The chain's CDR3 is CASSSGPGQNYEQYF. The CDR3 DNA is TGTGCCAGCAGCTCGGGTCCGGGACAGAACTACGAGCAGTACTTC.

V and J are TRBV6-5 and TRBJ1-3, with D possibly TRBD1 on 6 matching bases. The CDR3 consists of 15 residues. Trimming shortened V by 2 bases and J by 2 bases, and 10 bases separated the two germline ends. Germline loops: CDR1 MNHEY, CDR2 SVGAGI. CDR3 DNA: TGTGCCAGCAGTTACGAGGCAGGGGCTGGAAACACCATATATTTT. Its translation: CASSYEAGAGNTIYF.

V usage is TRBV5-5 and J usage is TRBJ1-2, with D possibly being TRBD1 (5 bases). The germline gives CDR1 SGHKS, CDR2 YYEKEE (reference sequence). The CDR3 consists of 14 residues. Deletions cut 5 bases from V and 4 bases from J, with 15 bases between. The CDR3 spells CASRLEGFAYGYTF. For the CDR3, the DNA is TGTGCCAGCAGACTTGAGGGGTTCGCCTATGGCTACACCTTC.

The chain combines TRBV6-5 with TRBJ1-2; D might be TRBD1 (6 bases). Looked up from germline, CDR1 is MNHEY and CDR2 is SVGAGI. The CDR3 totals 15 residues. V lost 9 bases and J lost 8, with 25 bases in between. The CDR3 sequence: CASRNPIRGKYGYTF. The CDR3 DNA follows: TGTGCCAGTCGGAATCCCATCAGGGGAAAGTACGGCTACACCTTC.

The chain uses TRBV19 and TRBJ2-7, with D possibly matching TRBD2 (6 bases). There are 9 residues in the CDR3. Looked up from germline, CDR1 is LNHDA and CDR2 is SQIVND (reference sequence). V shed 8 bases and J shed 7 bases, with 6 bases lying between them. CDR3 in amino acids: CASRGEQYF. CDR3 DNA: TGTGCCAGTCGGGGGGAGCAGTACTTC.

This rearrangement joins TRBV6-5 to TRBJ2-5; no definite D call. V lost 6 bases and J lost 6, with 20 bases in between. The length of the CDR3 is 15 residues. Per germline, CDR1 MNHEY and CDR2 SVGAGI. CDR3 in amino acids: CASRPTGRSYQTQYF. CDR3 in DNA: TGTGCCAGCAGACCAACGGGTCGATCCTATCAGACCCAGTACTTC.

The V gene is TRBV10-3, the J gene TRBJ2-5; D is undetermined. Germline loops: CDR1 ENHRY, CDR2 SYGVKD. V lost 6 bases, J lost 5 bases, and 13 bases lay in between. There are 13 residues in the CDR3. CDR3 DNA sequence: TGTGCCATCAGCACAGTGGAACGGGAGACCCAGTACTTC. The encoded protein is CAISTVERETQYF.

This sequence joins TRBV11-2 and TRBJ1-5; D remains ambiguous. This CDR3 has 14 residues. Germline CDR1 is SGHAT and CDR2 is FQNNGV. Trimming took 1 base from V and 3 from J, leaving 7 bases between them. CDR3 coding DNA: TGTGCCAGCAGCTTAGGGCGGTTCAATCAGCCCCAGCATTTT. Amino acid sequence: CASSLGRFNQPQHF. Full variable domain (missing parts from reference TRBV11-2 and TRBJ1-5): EAGVAQSPRYKIIEKRQSVAFWCNPISGHATLYWYQQILGQGPKLLIQFQNNGVVDDSQLPKDRFSAERLKGVDSTLKIQPAKLEDSAVYLCASSLGRFNQPQHFGDGTRLSIL.

The gene calls are TRBV12-3 or TRBV12-4 and TRBJ1-3; D unclear. CDR3 length: 13 amino acids. The ends were cut back, 7 bases at V and 4 bases at J, with 11 bases in the middle. The DNA for the CDR3 is TGTGCCAGCACCGGGCGGAGAGGAAACACCATATATTTT. Its protein product is CASTGRRGNTIYF.

CDR3 coding DNA: TGTGCCAGCAGTGGCAGGGTCGACCAGCCCCAGCATTTT. Translating it yields CASSGRVDQPQHF. V gene TRBV12-3 or TRBV12-4 combines with J gene TRBJ1-5, with a tentative D call TRBD1 (5 bases). The CDR3 runs to 13 residues. Trimming removed 5 bases at V and 7 bases at J, with 12 bases between.

The rearrangement uses TRBV27 and TRBJ2-7; D is possibly TRBD1 (6 bases). CDR1 and CDR2 (germline): MNHEY, SMNVEV (reference sequence). The CDR3 length is 12 residues. Trimming cost V 8 bases and J 2 bases, with 10 bases left between them. The DNA for the CDR3 is TGTGCCAGCGCAGGGGATCCCTACGAGCAGTACTTC. Its protein product is CASAGDPYEQYF.

The CDR3 DNA reads as TGCGCCAGCAGCCAGACGCCTGACAGGAAACTCGAAAAACTGTTTTTT. Translating gives CASSQTPDRKLEKLFF. The rearrangement uses TRBV4-1 and TRBJ1-4; D is perhaps TRBD1 (6 bases). Germline V gene lookup returns CDR1 MGHRA and CDR2 YSYEKL. The CDR3 has 16 residues. V lost 3 bases and J lost 8, with 19 bases in between.

This chain links TRBV30 with TRBJ1-5, with a possible D match to TRBD1 (5 bases). The germline V gene has CDR1 GTSNPN and CDR2 SVGIG (reference sequence). With 2 bases removed from V and 3 bases from J, the gap between germline ends came to 11 bases. This CDR3 spans 14 amino acids. The CDR3 DNA reads TGTGCCTGGAGTAAAGGACAACTCAATCAGCCCCAGCATTTT. It translates to CAWSKGQLNQPQHF. Based on the CDR3 plus reference TRBV30 and TRBJ1-5, the full variable domain is SQTIHQWPATLVQPVGSPLSLECTVEGTSNPNLYWYRQAAGRGLQLLFYSVGIGQISSEVPQNLSASRPQDRQFILSSKKLLLSDSGFYLCAWSKGQLNQPQHFGDGTRLSIL.

The J gene is TRBJ1-5, the V gene TRBV18; TRBD1 is a possible D gene (6 bases). Germline-derived CDR1 and CDR2 are KGHSH and LQKENI. V dropped 1 base and J dropped 7 bases, with 20 bases sitting between them. CDR3 length equals 17 residues. CDR3 in amino acids: CASSPQRVTGGSQPQHF. CDR3 DNA sequence: TGTGCCAGCTCACCACAGAGGGTGACAGGAGGTTCGCAGCCCCAGCATTTT.

The chain is built from TRBV19 and TRBJ1-1; TRBD1 might be the D (5 bases). This CDR3 spans 17 amino acids. V dropped 5 bases and J dropped 5 bases, with 24 bases sitting between them. From germline, CDR1 is LNHDA and CDR2 SQIVND (reference sequence). CDR3 protein: CASSPAGLGVRKTEAFF. CDR3 nucleotide sequence: TGTGCCAGTAGTCCGGCAGGACTGGGGGTTAGAAAAACTGAAGCTTTCTTT.

The CDR3 coding sequence is TGTGCCAGCAGCTCCCCCGGGACAGGGACCTACGAGCAGTACTTC. Translation gives CASSSPGTGTYEQYF. The chain has TRBV28 and TRBJ2-7; 9 nucleotides match TRBD1. Germline values: CDR1 MDHEN, CDR2 SYDVKM. Trimming took 6 bases from V and 2 from J; bases not matched to a gene: 8. CDR3 length: 15 amino acids.

The rearrangement links TRBV28 to TRBJ2-1; 9 bases agree with TRBD2. Germline V gene lookup returns CDR1 MDHEN and CDR2 SYDVKM. Trimming took 1 base from V and 2 from J; bases not matched to a gene: 12. This CDR3 spans 19 amino acids. The CDR3 nucleotides are TGTGCCAGCAGTTTATCTAGCGGGGCGTCTGGTGGTCCCTACAATGAGCAGTTCTTC. It specifies CASSLSSGASGGPYNEQFF.

The chain uses TRBV7-8 and TRBJ2-5; D unclear. V dropped 1 base and J dropped 5 bases, with 8 bases sitting between them. Germline V gene lookup returns CDR1 SGHVS and CDR2 FQNEAQ. This CDR3 is built from 13 residues. CDR3 in DNA: TGTGCCAGCAGCTTAGGCCCGAGGGAGACCCAGTACTTC. Residues: CASSLGPRETQYF.

The rearrangement joins TRBV7-9 to TRBJ2-7; D is unclear. The CDR3 totals 13 residues. Looked up from germline, CDR1 is SEHNR and CDR2 is FQNEAQ (reference sequence). V was pared by 8 bases and J by 2 bases, with 13 bases between. Written as DNA, the CDR3 is TGTGCCAGCGGGCAGATCCACGCCTACGAGCAGTACTTC. This codes for CASGQIHAYEQYF.

The genes are TRBV7-8 and TRBJ1-3, with D perhaps TRBD1 (6 bases). Germline loops: CDR1 SGHVS, CDR2 FQNEAQ. Trimming took off 2 bases at V and 3 bases at J, with 14 bases between the two ends. There are 16 residues in the CDR3. CDR3 residues: CASSLLGGAGGNTIYF. CDR3 sequence (DNA): TGTGCCAGCAGCTTACTCGGGGGGGCTGGTGGAAACACCATATATTTT.

The gene calls are TRBV19 and TRBJ2-7; 10 nucleotides line up with TRBD1. CDR1 and CDR2 from the germline V gene are LNHDA and SQIVND (reference sequence). Trimming at V came to 3 bases and at J to 1 base, leaving 6 bases not matched to a gene. This CDR3 is 16 amino acids long. The CDR3 spells CASSINRDRGSYEQYF. The CDR3 DNA follows: TGTGCCAGTAGTATCAACAGGGACAGGGGTTCCTACGAGCAGTACTTC. Variable domain in full (rest from reference TRBV19 and TRBJ2-7): DGGITQSPKYLFRKEGQNVTLSCEQNLNHDAMYWYRQDPGQGLRLIYYSQIVNDFQKGDIAEGYSVSREKKESFPLTVTSAQKNPTAFYLCASSINRDRGSYEQYFGPGTRLTVT.

The gene calls are TRBV7-9 and TRBJ2-2, with TRBD1 identical over 7 bases. CDR1 is SEHNR and CDR2 is FQNEAQ in the germline V gene (reference sequence). The CDR3 runs to 17 residues. The ends lost 5 bases at V and 4 bases at J; junction bases unmatched: 13. CDR3 region: CASSPGTRGPGTGELFF. The CDR3 DNA follows: TGTGCCAGCAGCCCGGGGACAAGGGGGCCGGGCACCGGGGAGCTGTTTTTT. Combining the CDR3 with reference TRBV7-9 and TRBJ2-2 gives the whole variable domain DTGVSQNPRHKITKRGQNVTFRCDPISEHNRLYWYRQTLGQGPEFLTYFQNEAQLEKSRLLSDRFSAERPKGSFSTLEIQRTEQGDSAMYLCASSPGTRGPGTGELFFGEGSRLTVL.

This chain joins TRBV28 and TRBJ1-5, with D hard to call. Germline V gene lookup returns CDR1 MDHEN and CDR2 SYDVKM. This CDR3 contains 11 residues. Deletions cut 7 bases from V and 11 bases from J, with 12 bases between. CDR3 in amino acids: CASTDPRAQHF. CDR3 nucleotides: TGTGCCAGCACCGACCCCCGGGCCCAGCATTTT.

V is TRBV5-5 and J is TRBJ2-2; possible D gene TRBD1, 6 bases. The CDR3 length is 16 residues. Germline V gene data show CDR1 as SGHKS and CDR2 as YYEKEE (reference sequence). With 0 bases removed from V and 9 bases from J, the gap between germline ends came to 18 bases. CDR3 nucleotide sequence: TGTGCCAGCAGCTTGGGGAGACAGGTTTGGGCGTGGGAGCTGTTTTTT. As protein: CASSLGRQVWAWELFF.

V gene TRBV18 combines with J gene TRBJ2-7; D perhaps matches TRBD1 (5 bases). Trimming left V 1 base short and J 7 bases short, with 20 bases between. The CDR3 totals 16 residues. Germline V gene lookup returns CDR1 KGHSH and CDR2 LQKENI. The CDR3, as DNA: TGTGCCAGCTCACCACAACGCCAGGGTCTCAAGGGGGAGCAGTACTTC. It codes for CASSPQRQGLKGEQYF.

CDR3 sequence reads: CSVEEMSSYEQYF. The DNA of the CDR3 is TGCAGCGTTGAAGAAATGTCCTCCTACGAGCAGTACTTC. The J gene is TRBJ2-7, the V gene TRBV29-1, with D uncertain. Trimming cost V 0 bases and J 0 bases, with 6 bases left between them. Germline V gene data show CDR1 as SQVTM and CDR2 as ANQGSEA. The CDR3 contains 13 residues.

The chain has TRBV19 and TRBJ2-4; unclear D gene. Trimming removed 3 bases at V and 3 bases at J, with 3 bases between. CDR1 and CDR2 from the germline V gene are LNHDA and SQIVND (reference sequence). The CDR3 runs 12 residues. The CDR3 nucleotides are TGTGCCAGTAGTATCAGCAAAAACATTCAGTACTTC. Its translation is CASSISKNIQYF.